A selection of T cell receptor beta chains follows, all from one sample in a study of cytomegalovirus exposure and HLA in healthy donors. The method was immunoSEQ multiplex PCR; TCRdb's version includes in-frame clones alone and lacks a portion of them. The profile shows some 250,000 clones, around 91% of them singletons. What was sequenced was PBMCs. The receptors derive from a woman aged 18-29 years in good health and CMV-seronegative. CDR3s include the opening cysteine and the closing phenylalanine or tryptophan. A D gene is named only where the DNA matches it firmly. Some rows have no size entry. The others give once, few or many, or a class for an expanded clone.

CDR3aa	CDR3nt	v_gene	d_gene	abundance	j_gene
CSAGTDYEQYF	TGCAGTGCCGGGACAGACTACGAGCAGTACTTC	TRBV20-1	TRBD1	-	TRBJ2-7
CASSFIGGGPETQYF	TGTGCCAGCAGCTTTATCGGGGGGGGACCGGAGACCCAGTACTTC	TRBV7-8	TRBD2	-	TRBJ2-5
CASRPPGQPLTGELFF	TGTGCCAGCCGACCCCCCGGACAGCCACTCACCGGGGAGCTGTTTTTT	TRBV28	-	-	TRBJ2-2
CASKVGQGPNEKLFF	TGCGCCAGCAAGGTGGGACAGGGCCCTAATGAAAAACTGTTTTTT	TRBV5-1	TRBD1	-	TRBJ1-4
CASSRTGTSGANEQFF	TGCGCCAGCAGCCGGACCGGGACTAGCGGGGCAAATGAGCAGTTCTTC	TRBV5-1	TRBD2	-	TRBJ2-1
CASRTESEGRMNTEAFF	TGTGCCAGCCGTACAGAGAGCGAGGGCAGGATGAACACTGAAGCTTTCTTT	TRBV2	-	-	TRBJ1-1
CASSLQLETQYF	TGCGCCAGCAGCTTGCAGTTAGAGACCCAGTACTTC	TRBV5-1	-	once	TRBJ2-5
CASSTGLETIDTQYF	TGTGCCAGTAGTACGGGACTAGAGACTATAGATACGCAGTATTTT	TRBV19	TRBD2	-	TRBJ2-3
CASSISGGRNQPQHF	TGTGCCAGTAGTATATCGGGGGGCCGCAATCAGCCCCAGCATTTT	TRBV19	-	-	TRBJ1-5
CASTSGGASTDTQYF	TGCGCCAGCACCTCCGGGGGGGCTAGCACAGATACGCAGTATTTT	TRBV5-1	TRBD2	-	TRBJ2-3
CASSSTLTGYEQYF	TGTGCCAGCAGCTCAACCCTTACAGGGTACGAGCAGTACTTC	TRBV7-6	-	-	TRBJ2-7